These T cell receptor beta chains were read from a single sample in a study of T-cell memory formation after mild COVID-19. From the 5' RACE reads, TCRdb called clonotypes with MiXCR, one entry per CDR3 protein. The table records a few hundred thousand distinct CDR3 sequences, approximately 30% of them present only once. The sequencing sample was made of PBMCs or a T cell subset sorted from them (not recorded which). Receptor source: an adult woman who had mild COVID-19 (a few samples of this study predate the infection). Cell type and time point are not known. CDR3s include the opening cysteine and the closing phenylalanine or tryptophan. Each record gives: CDR3 length, clone size, V gene, J gene, D gene, CDR3 protein, CDR3 DNA. D genes are given only for firm matches. A clone size is listed for some rows: how often the clone was seen (once, few, many), or a class if it is expanded.

13,many,TRBV5-6,TRBJ2-7,.,CASSIGRIYEQYF,TGTGCCAGCAGCATTGGACGGATCTACGAGCAGTACTTC
16,few,TRBV15,TRBJ2-6,.,CATSPTRGAGANVLTF,TGTGCCACCAGCCCTACGAGGGGGGCCGGGGCCAACGTCCTGACTTTC
15,.,TRBV7-9,TRBJ2-7,.,CASSLEIGQTYEQYF,TGTGCCAGCAGCTTAGAAATCGGACAGACCTACGAGCAGTACTTC
15,.,TRBV9,TRBJ2-2,.,CASSVVKGMSGELFF,TGTGCCAGCAGCGTAGTGAAGGGTATGTCCGGGGAGCTGTTTTTT
13,.,TRBV7-9,TRBJ1-2,.,CASSGWGSNGYTF,TGTGCCAGCAGCGGGTGGGGGTCCAATGGCTACACCTTC
18,.,TRBV15,TRBJ2-1,.,CATSRDSTGSSSYNEQFF,TGTGCCACCAGCAGAGACTCGACGGGTTCTAGCTCCTACAATGAGCAGTTCTTC
13,few,TRBV5-1,TRBJ2-7,.,CASSLNGEGEQYF,TGCGCCAGCAGCTTGAATGGGGAAGGGGAGCAGTACTTC
16,.,TRBV11-2,TRBJ2-1,TRBD2,CASSPRNSGTANEQFF,TGTGCCAGCAGCCCCAGAAACAGCGGGACTGCGAATGAGCAGTTCTTC
15,.,TRBV12-3/TRBV12-4,TRBJ2-7,TRBD2,CASSLRTSGFYEQYF,TGTGCCAGCAGTTTAAGAACTAGCGGTTTCTACGAGCAGTACTTC
13,.,TRBV12-3/TRBV12-4,TRBJ2-5,TRBD1,CASSTGGAETQYF,TGTGCCAGCAGCACAGGGGGCGCGGAGACCCAGTACTTC
15,few,TRBV11-2,TRBJ2-1,TRBD2,CASSLGRGGKNEQFF,TGTGCCAGCAGCTTAGGACGGGGGGGCAAGAATGAGCAGTTCTTC
13,few,TRBV20-1,TRBJ2-5,.,CSAPWTDEETQYF,TGCAGTGCTCCGTGGACAGACGAAGAGACCCAGTACTTC
15,.,TRBV7-9,TRBJ2-1,TRBD2,CASSSIAGVGNEQFF,TGTGCCAGCAGCTCAATAGCGGGAGTGGGGAATGAGCAGTTCTTC
16,.,TRBV27,TRBJ2-1,TRBD1,CASSFSLRTGGVEQFF,TGTGCCAGCAGTTTCTCACTACGGACAGGGGGCGTTGAGCAGTTCTTC
13,.,TRBV25-1,TRBJ2-7,.,CASSDTPTYEQYF,TGTGCCAGCAGTGATACTCCCACCTACGAGCAGTACTTC
17,.,TRBV7-2,TRBJ2-3,TRBD2,CASSPELAGFYTDTQYF,TGTGCCAGCAGCCCTGAACTAGCGGGTTTTTACACAGATACGCAGTATTTT
17,.,TRBV6-4,TRBJ2-3,TRBD2,CASSESVGGGSTDTQYF,TGTGCCAGCAGTGAAAGTGTTGGCGGGGGGAGCACAGATACGCAGTATTTT
15,.,TRBV12-3/TRBV12-4,TRBJ2-1,TRBD1,CASRHGQGPYNEQFF,TGTGCCAGCAGACACGGACAGGGCCCCTACAATGAGCAGTTCTTC
15,.,TRBV6-4,TRBJ2-1,TRBD2,CASSPKRGPGDEQFF,TGTGCCAGCAGCCCCAAGCGGGGGCCGGGGGATGAGCAGTTCTTC
15,few,TRBV5-5,TRBJ2-7,TRBD1,CASSVSTGISYEQYF,TGTGCCAGCAGCGTTTCGACAGGGATCAGTTACGAGCAGTACTTC